The present T cell receptor (beta chain) was sequenced within a study of chemoradiotherapy in HPV16-positive cancers. The assay was immunoSEQ multiplex PCR, and TCRdb's table has in-frame clones only and misses some. The data contain about 7,900 clones, around 90% of them singletons. J lost 4 bases, V lost 8 bases, and 11 bases had no gene match. This CDR3 has 15 amino acids. Germline V gene sequence: CDR1 MNHEY, CDR2 SVGAGI. The sample here was blood, taken from a patient who underwent chemoradiotherapy. The chain couples TRBV6-5 to TRBJ1-3, with 7 bases matching TRBD1. This TCR was sampled from a human donor with HPV-associated anogenital cancer. CDR3 DNA: TGTGCCAGCTATGCCGGGACAGAGGCAGGAAACACCATATATTTT. As protein: CASYAGTEAGNTIYF.